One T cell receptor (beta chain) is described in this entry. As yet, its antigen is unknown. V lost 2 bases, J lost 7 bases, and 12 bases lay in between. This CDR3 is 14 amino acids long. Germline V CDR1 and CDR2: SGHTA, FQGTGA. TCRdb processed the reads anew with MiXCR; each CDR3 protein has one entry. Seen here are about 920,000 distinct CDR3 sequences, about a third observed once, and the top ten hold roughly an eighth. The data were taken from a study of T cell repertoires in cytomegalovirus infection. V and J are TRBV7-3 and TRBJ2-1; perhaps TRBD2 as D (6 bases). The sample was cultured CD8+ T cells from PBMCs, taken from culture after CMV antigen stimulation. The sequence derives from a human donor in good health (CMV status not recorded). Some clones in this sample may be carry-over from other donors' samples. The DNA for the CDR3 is TGTGCCAGCAGCTTAGCGGGGCCCCAAAATGAGCAGTTCTTC. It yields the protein CASSLAGPQNEQFF. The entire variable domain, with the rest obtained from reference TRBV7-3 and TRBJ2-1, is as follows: GAGVSQTPSNKVTEKGKYVELRCDPISGHTALYWYRQSLGQGPEFLIYFQGTGAADDSGLPNDRFFAVRPEGSVSTLKIQRTERGDSAVYLCASSLAGPQNEQFFGPGTRLTVL.